The source of this T cell receptor beta chain is a study of T cell responses to AZD1222 COVID-19 vaccine. General observations from the study: Spike-wide vaccine-associated CD4 TCRs dominated at 160-218 and 743-854. Donors were mostly white British, more females; clonal diversity possibly underestimated.

The germline gives CDR1 MGHDK, CDR2 SYGVNS. V lost 1 base to trimming and J lost 0 bases, with 11 bases between them. This CDR3 has 16 residues. Clones were sequenced by immunoSEQ multiplex PCR, and TCRdb holds only the in-frame ones, with some missing. The sample consists of more than 90,000 clones, approximately 90% of them appearing once. To note about this clone: Its antigen is currently unknown.

The J gene is TRBJ2-3, the V gene TRBV25-1, with TRBD2 as a possible D gene (6 bases). The material was peripheral blood, obtained 28 days after the second AZD1222 dose. The clonotype was recovered from an adult who received the AZD1222 COVID-19 vaccine. Here the CDR3 DNA reads TGTGCCAGCAGTGAATCCGGTAGCGGAAGCACAGATACGCAGTATTTT. Amino acids: CASSESGSGSTDTQYF.